Below are 15 T cell receptor beta chains sequenced from a single sample in a study of beta chain features in type 1 diabetes. Investigators reverse transcribed all isolated RNA, so they sequenced expressed TCRB transcripts. Sequenced by immunoSEQ multiplex PCR; TCRdb stores in-frame clones only, minus some. There are 810,000 or so clones in the sample; 17% occur only once, and about 0.02% lies in the top ten. Sequenced material: naive CD4+ T cells from blood. The receptor set was obtained from a woman aged 18-35 years in good health.

There are a few counts of this clone. V is TRBV2 and J is TRBJ1-3, with D unresolved. V was clipped by 8 bases and J by 2 bases, with 4 bases between them. This CDR3 is 11 amino acids long. Per germline, CDR1 SNHLY and CDR2 FYNNEI. DNA of the CDR3: TGTGCCAGCTCGCCTGGAAACACCATATATTTT. Translated: CASSPGNTIYF.

The chain joins TRBV6-5 to TRBJ2-7; 12 positions agree with TRBD1. Germline CDR1 and CDR2: MNHEY and SVGAGI. V trimming: 0 bases; J trimming: 2 bases; junction bases outside the gene matches: 2. The CDR3 sequence is 16 residues long. This chain's CDR3 is CASSYSGQGAAYEQYF. The CDR3, as DNA: TGTGCCAGCAGTTACTCGGGACAGGGGGCCGCCTACGAGCAGTACTTC.

This clone was found a few times. The chain is built from TRBV11-2 and TRBJ1-4; D gene uncertain. Trimming removed 3 bases from V and 8 bases from J, with 13 bases in between. CDR3 length: 14 residues. CDR1 is SGHAT and CDR2 is FQNNGV in the germline V gene. The CDR3: CASSLIWGEEKLFF. As DNA, the CDR3 is TGTGCCAGCAGCTTGATATGGGGTGAAGAAAAACTGTTTTTT.

This rearrangement joins TRBV23-1 to TRBJ2-2, with TRBD1 matching over 8 bases. TRBV23-1 is reported as an ORF; its role is uncertain. CDR3 length equals 14 residues. Unmatched junction bases numbered 4, after V lost 3 bases and J lost 7 bases. The CDR3 loop reads CASSQSTGVGELFF. The CDR3 nucleotides read TGCGCCAGCAGTCAGTCGACAGGGGTCGGGGAGCTGTTTTTT.

The sample holds a few counts of this clone. V is TRBV9 and J is TRBJ2-2; TRBD2 matches at 13 bases. Germline CDR1 reads SGDLS; CDR2 reads YYNGEE. J lost 0 bases, V lost 4 bases, and 9 bases had no gene match. CDR3 length: 19 residues. CDR3 nucleotides: TGTGCCAGCAGCTACGGACTAGCGGGAGCTTTCGCGAACACCGGGGAGCTGTTTTTT. It encodes CASSYGLAGAFANTGELFF.

This clone has only a few counts. The CDR3 coding sequence is TGTGCCACCAGAAAATTGAAAGGGGATTCTGGAAACACCATATATTTT. Translated: CATRKLKGDSGNTIYF. The V call is TRBV10-3, the J call TRBJ1-3; D is perhaps TRBD1 (5 bases). Per the germline V gene, CDR1 is ENHRY and CDR2 is SYGVKD. Trimming left V 10 bases short and J 1 base short, with 20 bases between. There are 16 residues in the CDR3.

This clone has only a few counts. This chain uses TRBV7-8 with TRBJ2-7, with a tentative D call TRBD1 (5 bases). V was shortened by 9 bases and J by 2 bases, with 11 bases between the two germline ends. The CDR3 is 12 residues long. The V gene's germline CDR1 is SGHVS and CDR2 FQNEAQ. The CDR3 bases are TGTGCCAGTAGGCAGGGTACCTACGAGCAGTACTTC. This gives the protein CASRQGTYEQYF.

The chain combines TRBV11-2 with TRBJ2-1; 7 nucleotides agree with TRBD2. J was trimmed by 10 bases and V by 3 bases; bases with no gene match: 15. CDR3 length: 16 amino acids. Germline values: CDR1 SGHAT, CDR2 FQNNGV. In nucleotides, the CDR3 is TGTGCCAGCAGCTTTTATGGGACTACCACGAATAGAGAGCAGTTCTTC. Translation gives CASSFYGTTTNREQFF.

Only a few counts were recorded for this clone. This chain uses TRBV7-2 with TRBJ2-7, with 11 bases identical to TRBD1. The V gene's germline CDR1 is SGHTA and CDR2 FQGNSA. The junction had 7 bases not matched to a gene; V was cut back by 2 bases and J by 7 bases. The CDR3 has 15 residues. The CDR3 here is CASSLWTGGATEQYF. In DNA, the CDR3 is TGTGCCAGCAGCTTATGGACAGGGGGCGCGACAGAGCAGTACTTC. Full variable domain (missing parts from reference TRBV7-2 and TRBJ2-7): GAGVSQSPSNKVTEKGKDVELRCDPISGHTALYWYRQSLGQGLEFLIYFQGNSAPDKSGLPSDRFSAERTGGSVSTLTIQRTQQEDSAVYLCASSLWTGGATEQYFGPGTRLTVT.

CDR3 residues: CASSLSGLPSPGVGEQYF. In DNA form, the CDR3 reads TGTGCCAGCAGTCTGTCGGGACTACCCTCCCCGGGGGTAGGAGAGCAGTACTTC. The chain joins TRBV28 to TRBJ2-7; TRBD2 matches 7 bases. The CDR3 loop spans 18 amino acids. The germline CDR1 and CDR2 sequences are MDHEN and SYDVKM. Germline trimming cut 5 bases from V and 7 bases from J; bases unmatched to any gene: 23.

The V gene is TRBV5-1, the J gene TRBJ2-5; possibly TRBD1 for D (6 bases). The DNA end lines up better with TRBJ2-7; the J call may be wrong. This CDR3 comprises 14 residues. The germline CDR1 and CDR2 sequences are SGHRS and YFSETQ. The CDR3 region has the DNA TGCGCCAGCAGCCCTAGGACAGAAGGCTACGAGCAGTACTTC. Translated: CASSPRTEGYEQYF.

Comments on this clone: Within the sample, other DNA sequences also encode this same CDR3. This chain joins TRBV6-6 and TRBJ1-5, with D perhaps matching TRBD1 (5 bases). The germline V and J ends were trimmed by 2 bases and 1 base, with 6 bases remaining between them. Germline CDR1 and CDR2: MNHNY and SVGAGI (reference sequence). This CDR3 has 14 residues. In nucleotides, the CDR3 is TGTGCCAGCAGTTACGGGGACAGCAATCAGCCCCAGCATTTT. Protein product: CASSYGDSNQPQHF.

This chain's CDR3 is CASRHTSVNTGELFF. DNA for the CDR3: TGTGCCAGCAGGCATACTAGCGTAAACACCGGGGAGCTGTTTTTT. The chain couples TRBV7-9 to TRBJ2-2, with 7 nucleotides matching TRBD2. This CDR3 region has 15 residues. V was pared by 6 bases and J by 2 bases, with 6 bases of the junction left unmatched. CDR1 SEHNR and CDR2 FQNEAQ come from the germline V gene (reference sequence).

To note about this clone: A much larger clone sits a single nucleotide away, making a read error possible. The V gene is TRBV27, the J gene TRBJ2-1; D unclear. In germline, CDR1 is MNHEY, CDR2 SMNVEV (reference sequence). This CDR3 has 11 amino acids. V lost 2 bases and J 5 bases, leaving 1 base between the germline ends. In DNA form, the CDR3 reads TGTGCCAGCAGTTTACACAATGAGCAGTTCTTC. Protein product: CASSLHNEQFF.

This sequence joins TRBV5-1 and TRBJ2-5; D is undetermined. The CDR3 spans 14 residues. Germline V CDR1 and CDR2: SGHRS, YFSETQ. V lost 1 base, J lost 3 bases, and 10 bases lay in between. The CDR3 here is CASSLQPMKETQYF. The CDR3 nucleotides read TGCGCCAGCAGCTTGCAGCCGATGAAAGAGACCCAGTACTTC.